This T cell receptor (beta chain) was captured in a study of blood T cell repertoires in COVID-19. The overall study: Material from acute and convalescent COVID-19 was sourced from the United States, Italy and Spain. Sample material is recorded as cDNA or gDNA derived from T cells, B-cell-depleted T cells, or PBMCs.

The authors' processing: Estimated nucleated cell counts came from reference gene primer amplification. The repertoire was sequenced with immunoSEQ multiplex PCR; TCRdb's copy has only in-frame clones and lacks some. V and J calls and clone size follow that table, whereas D and trimming were derived from the DNA. The sample yields over 150,000 clones, approximately 88% seen once. V gave up 6 bases and J gave up 2 bases; unmatched junction bases: 3. Looked up from germline, CDR1 is MNHEY and CDR2 is SVGAGI. This CDR3 has 15 residues. The chain uses TRBV6-5 and TRBJ2-5; 13 bases fit TRBD2. This receptor was identified in a woman aged 55-69 years with acute or convalescent COVID-19. The sample taken for sequencing was peripheral blood. The CDR3 region is CASRRLAGGQETQYF. The CDR3 coding sequence is TGTGCCAGCAGGAGACTAGCGGGGGGACAAGAGACCCAGTACTTC.